This TCR beta chain was sequenced for a study of blood T cell repertoires in COVID-19 (dated by TCRdb to the early 2020s). Notes on the research overall: Collaborator samples came from the United States, Italy and Spain and covered acute and convalescent phases of COVID-19. The samples were drawn from the first 160 participants of the ongoing ImmuneRACE study and from 1,200 or so subjects provided by 6 global collaborators. The dataset comprised deeply sampled blood TCRbeta repertoires from subjects exposed to, actively infected with, or recovered from COVID-19. Where HLA class I and class II types were available, the types were taken from metadata supplied by the sample provider, not from assay-based typing. A freely available public database, intended as a resource for researchers studying the immune response to SARS-CoV-2, is where the repertoires were released. Nearly every sample came with metadata listing a de-identified subject ID, COVID-19 status, age in years and sex. The material from the prospective study consisted of cDNA or gDNA derived from T cells, B-cell-depleted T cells, or PBMCs. The research as a whole found: Clinical and demographic metadata were provided uncurated, with the amount varying by source and participant.

As regards this clone: This receptor's antigen is unknown. Per-base quality was not reported, and no clone a single base away is much larger than it.

The collaborating institutions used their own protocols to collect whole blood in K2EDTA tubes. For TCRbeta analysis, collaborators shipped samples in one of three forms: frozen whole blood, isolated PBMCs, or DNA extracted from either of those sample types. Measured from the cysteine to the phenylalanine, the CDR3 is 12 residues long. The retained sequence is limited to the CDR3, 36 bases, with the frame set at the first base. The V end loses 9 bases and the J end loses 2 bases, and a stretch of 10 bases separates them. Taken from the germline V gene, the CDR1 and CDR2 loops are KGHSH and LQKENI. The immunoSEQ Assay, a bias-controlled multiplex PCR, was used to amplify TCRbeta CDR3 regions from genomic DNA. Turning to the authors' computational methods: The number of nucleated cells in each sample was estimated by amplification of reference gene primers within the assay. Sequence reads were collapsed and filtered to measure the absolute abundance of every unique TCRbeta CDR3 rearrangement. For each sample, productive Simpson clonality was calculated as the square root of Simpson's diversity index across productive rearrangements. Not all clones reach the TCRdb copy of this immuneACCESS table, which keeps in-frame sequences only. Checked studies attribute under half of the gap to unresolved V genes and leave the rest unexplained. That table supplies the V and J calls and clone size; D and trimming were determined from the DNA. A total of fewer than 250,000 clones appear in this sample, 80% to 90% of them only once. The top ten hold 4% of the sample.

The chain couples TRBV18 to TRBJ1-2; no D gene can be assigned with confidence. The sequence was collected from a man aged 45-60 years with acute or convalescent COVID-19. Sequencing was done on a sample of peripheral blood. The CDR3 sequence is CASTDFNYGYTF. The sequenced DNA: TGTGCCAGTACGGACTTCAACTATGGCTACACCTTC.